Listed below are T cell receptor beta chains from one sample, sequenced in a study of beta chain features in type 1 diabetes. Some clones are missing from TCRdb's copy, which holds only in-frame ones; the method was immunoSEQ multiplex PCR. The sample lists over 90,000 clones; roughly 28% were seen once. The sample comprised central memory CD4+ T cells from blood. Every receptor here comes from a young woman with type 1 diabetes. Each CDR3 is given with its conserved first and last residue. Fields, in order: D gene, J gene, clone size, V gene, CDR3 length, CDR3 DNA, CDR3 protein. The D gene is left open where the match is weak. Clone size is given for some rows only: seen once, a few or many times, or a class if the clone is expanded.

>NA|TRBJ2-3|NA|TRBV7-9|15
TGTGCCAGCAGCTTAGCAGGGAGCGGCACAGATACGCAGTATTTT
CASSLAGSGTDTQYF
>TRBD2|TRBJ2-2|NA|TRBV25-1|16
TGTGCCAGCAGTGAAGGGAGGACTAGCGGCACCGGGGAGCTGTTTTTT
CASSEGRTSGTGELFF
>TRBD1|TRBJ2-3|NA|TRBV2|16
TGTGCCAGCATTTCCAGGGGGTTAGGGAACGCGGATACGCAGTATTTT
CASISRGLGNADTQYF
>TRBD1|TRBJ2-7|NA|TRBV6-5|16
TGTGCCAGCAGTTACTCCGGGACAGGGGTTTTCCACGAGCAGTACTTC
CASSYSGTGVFHEQYF
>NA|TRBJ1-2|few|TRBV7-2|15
TGTGCCAGCAGCTTAGTAGGAGGGACGGGCTATGGCTACACCTTC
CASSLVGGTGYGYTF
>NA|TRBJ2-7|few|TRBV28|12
TGTGCCAGCAGTTCCGCTACCCTCGAGCAGTACTTC
CASSSATLEQYF
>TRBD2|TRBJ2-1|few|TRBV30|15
TGTGCCTCCTATGGGACTAGCGGGAACTACAATGAGCAGTTCTTC
CASYGTSGNYNEQFF
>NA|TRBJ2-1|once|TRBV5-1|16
TGCGCCAGCAGCAACGACCCCGGGAACCCCCTAGATGAGCAGTTCTTC
CASSNDPGNPLDEQFF
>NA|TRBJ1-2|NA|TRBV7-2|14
TGTGCCAGCCGTCCGGCAGGTTCTAACTATGGCTACACCTTC
CASRPAGSNYGYTF
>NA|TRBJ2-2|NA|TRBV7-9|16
TGTGCCAGCAGCTCCCAGGGGGGAACGAACACCGGGGAGCTGTTTTTT
CASSSQGGTNTGELFF
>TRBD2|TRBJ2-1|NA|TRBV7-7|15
TGTGCCAGCAGCCCCCGAAGAGCGGGAGTAGGTGAGCAGTTCTTC
CASSPRRAGVGEQFF
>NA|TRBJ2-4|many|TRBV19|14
TGTGCCAGTAGTAATCAGGGAGGCAAAAACATTCAGTACTTC
CASSNQGGKNIQYF
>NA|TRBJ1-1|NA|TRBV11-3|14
TGTGCCAGCAGCTCCGGACAGTTCGGATCTGAAGCTTTCTTT
CASSSGQFGSEAFF
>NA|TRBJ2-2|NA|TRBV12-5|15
TGTGCTAGTGGTTCCTCGGGACAGAACACCGGGGAGCTGTTTTTT
CASGSSGQNTGELFF
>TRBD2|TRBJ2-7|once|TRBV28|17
TGTGCCAGCTACCCATCACGGGGGACTAGCGGATCCTACGAGCAGTACTTC
CASYPSRGTSGSYEQYF
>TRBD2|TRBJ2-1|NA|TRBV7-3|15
TGTGCCAGCAGCTTATTTAGCGGGAGGGCCAATGAGCAGTTCTTC
CASSLFSGRANEQFF
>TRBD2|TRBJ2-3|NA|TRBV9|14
TGTGCCAGCAGCCCCAGGACTAGCCCAGATACGCAGTATTTT
CASSPRTSPDTQYF
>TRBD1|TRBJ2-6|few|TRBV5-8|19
TGTGCCAGCAGCTTGGCCTTGGGACAGGGGAACTCTGGGGCCAACGTCCTGACTTTC
CASSLALGQGNSGANVLTF
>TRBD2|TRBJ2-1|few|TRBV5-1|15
TGCGCCAGCAGCTTGAGCGGGAGATCCTACAATGAGCAGTTCTTC
CASSLSGRSYNEQFF
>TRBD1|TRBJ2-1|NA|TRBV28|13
TGTGCCAGCAAATCGACAGGGTACAATGAGCAGTTCTTC
CASKSTGYNEQFF
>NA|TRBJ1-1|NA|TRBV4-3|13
TGCGCCAGCAGCCGACTTCGGGACACTGAAGCTTTCTTT
CASSRLRDTEAFF
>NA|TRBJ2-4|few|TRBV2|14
TGTGCCAGCAGCAACCTAGATTCCAAAAACATTCAGTACTTC
CASSNLDSKNIQYF
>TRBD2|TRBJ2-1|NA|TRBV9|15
TGTGCCAGCAGCCAGGGACTAGCATTCTACAATGAGCAGTTCTTC
CASSQGLAFYNEQFF
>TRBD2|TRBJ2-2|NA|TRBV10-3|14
TGTGCCATCAGGCCGGGACTAGCGTCCGGGGAGCTGTTTTTT
CAIRPGLASGELFF
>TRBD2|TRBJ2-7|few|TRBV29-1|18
TGCAGCGTTGCCCAACCGTTCCTTAGCGGGAGGAACCCCTACGAGCAGTACTTC
CSVAQPFLSGRNPYEQYF
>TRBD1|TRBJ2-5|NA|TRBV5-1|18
TGCGCCAGCAGCCAGACGACAGGGCCTGGTTCTCCCCAGGAGACCCAGTACTTC
CASSQTTGPGSPQETQYF
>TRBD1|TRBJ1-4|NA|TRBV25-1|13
TGTGCCAGCAGGGGACAGGGTGAGGTAAAACTGTTTTTT
CASRGQGEVKLFF
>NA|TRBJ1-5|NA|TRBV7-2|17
TGTGCCAGCAGCTTAAAACCGGGGGGGGCGGTGGGTCAGCCCCAGCATTTT
CASSLKPGGAVGQPQHF
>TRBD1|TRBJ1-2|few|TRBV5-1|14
TGCGCCAGCAGCCCGGGACAGATTAACTATGGCTACACCTTC
CASSPGQINYGYTF
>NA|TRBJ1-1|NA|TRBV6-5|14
TGTGCCAGCAGTGGCCACGCAGGACACCTCGAAGCTTTCTTT
CASSGHAGHLEAFF
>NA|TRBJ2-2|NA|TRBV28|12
TGTGCCAGCAGCAACAGGGACGGGGAGCTGTTTTTT
CASSNRDGELFF
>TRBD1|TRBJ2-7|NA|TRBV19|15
TGTGCCAGTAGTATCGGGACAGGGAGCTCCTACGAGCAGTACTTC
CASSIGTGSSYEQYF
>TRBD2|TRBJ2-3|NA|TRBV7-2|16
TGTGCCAGCAGCCAGCGGCTAGCGGGAGATACAGATACGCAGTATTTT
CASSQRLAGDTDTQYF
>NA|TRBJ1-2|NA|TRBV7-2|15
TGTGCCAGCAGCTTAGCGCGGCAGGGGAGAGATGGCTACACCTTC
CASSLARQGRDGYTF
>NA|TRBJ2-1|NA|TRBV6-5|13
TGTGCCAGTTCCCGGGGGACCTACAATGAGCAGTTCTTC
CASSRGTYNEQFF
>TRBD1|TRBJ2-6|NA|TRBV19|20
TGTGCCAGTAGTACGACCAGGGGGCGAATTGGATACTCTGGGGCCAACGTCCTGACTTTC
CASSTTRGRIGYSGANVLTF
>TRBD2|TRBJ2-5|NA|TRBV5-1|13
TGCGCCAGCACTACTAGCGGGACGGAGACCCAGTACTTC
CASTTSGTETQYF
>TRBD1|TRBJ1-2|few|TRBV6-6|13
TGTGCCAGCAGTTACCCGGGACAGGTAGTCTACACCTTC
CASSYPGQVVYTF
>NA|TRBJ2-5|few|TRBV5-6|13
TGTGCCAGCAGCTTGGACAGGGTAGAGACCCAGTACTTC
CASSLDRVETQYF
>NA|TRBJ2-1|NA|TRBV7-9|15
TGTGCCAGCAGCTTCGTGGGGGCGCGTGACAATGAGCAGTTCTTC
CASSFVGARDNEQFF
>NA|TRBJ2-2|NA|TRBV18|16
TGTGCCAGCTCACCACAGCAGGGTTCGAACACCGGGGAGCTGTTTTTT
CASSPQQGSNTGELFF